These 15 T cell receptor beta chains share one sample of origin, sequenced in a study of regulatory T cells in long-lasting Graves disease. Researchers made TCR beta libraries by using iRepertoire HTBI primers and running Arm-PCR on CDR3 regions. TCRdb reprocessed the multiplex PCR reads via MiXCR and lists one record per CDR3 protein. The sample carries 400,000 to 550,000 distinct CDR3 sequences, approximately 15% recorded once. Time point noted: newly diagnosed GD, antithyroid drugs for less than 3 months. PBMCs were the source of the RNA used for TCR sequencing. This same sample was also taken into another study, of T cells in Graves' hyperthyroidism and ophthalmopathy.

Sequences were derived from peripheral blood mononuclear cells (PBMCs), sampled at new diagnosis, from a patient treated with antithyroid drugs. The receptors shown here come from a woman aged 25 to 39 with Graves disease.

This clonotype turned up a few times. The chain recombines TRBV4-1 with TRBJ1-2, with D possibly TRBD1 on 5 matching bases. The germline CDR1 and CDR2 sequences are MGHRA and YSYEKL. CDR3 size: 14 residues. Trimming shortened V by 1 base and J by 7 bases, and 13 bases separated the two germline ends. CDR3 sequence (DNA): TGCGCCAGCAGCCAAGGGGCCCGGGGGTTTGGCTACACCTTC. The encoded protein is CASSQGARGFGYTF.

The table lists this clonotype with many counts. J is TRBJ1-4 and V is TRBV3-1; D uncertain. CDR1 is LGHDT, CDR2 YNNKEL, per germline (reference sequence). This CDR3 has 13 residues. Between the trimmed V and J ends, which lost 4 bases and 8 bases, there was a span of 11 bases. The CDR3 protein is CASSPKEGEKLFF. The CDR3 DNA reads as TGTGCCAGCAGCCCGAAAGAGGGCGAAAAACTGTTTTTT.

The chain recombines TRBV19 with TRBJ2-2, with no clear D. Germline lookup yields CDR1 LNHDA and CDR2 SQIVND (reference sequence). The CDR3 loop spans 15 amino acids. Between the trimmed V and J ends, which lost 3 bases and 0 bases, there was a span of 8 bases. The DNA for the CDR3 is TGTGCCAGTAGTATCAGCAGTGCGAACACCGGGGAGCTGTTTTTT. It translates to CASSISSANTGELFF.

This clonotype was observed at least ten times. The V gene is TRBV12-3 or TRBV12-4, the J gene TRBJ2-5; 8 nucleotides line up with TRBD1. CDR3 length equals 15 residues. V lost 5 bases, J lost 5 bases, and 10 bases stayed unmatched. CDR3 loop: CASSLTPGGLETQYF. For the CDR3, the DNA is TGTGCCAGCAGTCTAACTCCAGGGGGCCTTGAGACCCAGTACTTC.

This clonotype was detected many times. This chain joins TRBV7-9 and TRBJ2-3, with D possibly TRBD1 on 6 matching bases. Germline V gene sequence: CDR1 SEHNR, CDR2 FQNEAQ (reference sequence). Trimming removed 4 bases from V and 1 base from J, with 15 bases in between. The CDR3 has 16 residues. The CDR3, as DNA: TGTGCCAGCAGCTCCTCCAACAGGGACGGCACAGATACGCAGTATTTT. This codes for CASSSSNRDGTDTQYF. The whole variable domain, remainder taken from reference TRBV7-9 and TRBJ2-3, is DTGVSQNPRHKITKRGQNVTFRCDPISEHNRLYWYRQTLGQGPEFLTYFQNEAQLEKSRLLSDRFSAERPKGSFSTLEIQRTEQGDSAMYLCASSSSNRDGTDTQYFGPGTRLTVL.

This clonotype has at least ten counts. The chain employs TRBV20-1 and TRBJ2-1; 7 bases match TRBD1. The V and J ends lost 4 bases and 2 bases, in that order; junction bases with no gene match: 8. From germline, CDR1 is DFQATT and CDR2 SNEGSKA (reference sequence). This CDR3 is 15 amino acids long. The CDR3 spells CSATNGQVPYNEQFF. CDR3 DNA: TGCAGTGCTACTAATGGACAGGTTCCCTACAATGAGCAGTTCTTC.

This clonotype was detected ten times or more. J is TRBJ2-3 and V is TRBV11-2, with 7 bases fitting TRBD2. J was trimmed by 2 bases and V by 5 bases; bases with no gene match: 10. CDR1 is SGHAT and CDR2 is FQNNGV in the germline V gene. The CDR3 consists of 16 residues. CDR3 nucleotides: TGTGCCAGCAGCCCCATACTAGCGAGACCCACAGATACGCAGTATTTT. Its protein product is CASSPILARPTDTQYF.

CDR3 bases: TGTGCCACCAGTGACCCCAGACATCCCGAAGAGACCCAGTACTTC. Amino acid sequence: CATSDPRHPEETQYF. The V and J genes are TRBV24-1 and TRBJ2-5; D uncertain. Germline CDR1 is KGHDR and CDR2 is SFDVKD. The germline V and J ends were trimmed by 4 bases and 3 bases, with 14 bases remaining between them. The CDR3 consists of 15 residues.

V and J are TRBV3-1 and TRBJ2-1; 7 positions agree with TRBD2. Germline V gene data show CDR1 as LGHDT and CDR2 as YNNKEL (reference sequence). With V trimmed by 0 bases and J by 5 bases, 7 bases remained unmatched. The CDR3 is made up of 16 amino acids. The CDR3 sequence: CASSQESGIVDNEQFF. The CDR3 nucleotides read TGTGCCAGCAGCCAAGAAAGCGGGATCGTCGACAATGAGCAGTTCTTC.

At least ten counts were recorded for this clonotype. The chain recombines TRBV20-1 with TRBJ2-1; 10 bases match TRBD2. The ends lost 3 bases at V and 10 bases at J; junction bases unmatched: 9. The CDR3 sequence is 14 residues long. Per the germline V gene, CDR1 is DFQATT and CDR2 is SNEGSKA (reference sequence). In DNA, the CDR3 is TGCAGTGCTAGCGCAGCGGGAGGGCTCGGGGAGCAGTTCTTC. Its translation is CSASAAGGLGEQFF.

This clonotype appeared many times. The CDR3 bases are TGTGCCAGCAGCCAACGGCTGCGCAGGGTGGCCGGGGAGCTGTTTTTT. Amino acids: CASSQRLRRVAGELFF. V gene TRBV3-1 combines with J gene TRBJ2-2; D might be TRBD1 (5 bases). The CDR3 covers 16 residues. V dropped 2 bases and J dropped 6 bases, with 16 bases sitting between them. Germline values: CDR1 LGHDT, CDR2 YNNKEL (reference sequence).

The gene calls are TRBV7-9 and TRBJ1-6; D ambiguous. This CDR3 has 13 amino acids. Trimming stripped 5 bases from V and 9 bases from J, with 11 bases between. Per germline, CDR1 SEHNR and CDR2 FQNEAQ (reference sequence). DNA of the CDR3: TGTGCCAGCAGCGTAAGACTGGTTTCACCCCTCCACTTT. It specifies CASSVRLVSPLHF.

This clonotype was found many times. The chain is built from TRBV2 and TRBJ1-5; TRBD1 might be the D (6 bases). This CDR3 has 16 residues. Germline V gives CDR1 SNHLY, CDR2 FYNNEI. The V end lost 6 bases, the J end lost 6 bases, and 21 bases lay between the germline ends. CDR3 nucleotide sequence: TGTGCCAGCAGCGCCGGGACCCAAGGGGGTAGTCAGCCCCAGCATTTT. It yields the protein CASSAGTQGGSQPQHF.

The chain recombines TRBV20-1 with TRBJ2-1; a possible D gene is TRBD2 (5 bases). The DNA matches TRBJ2-5 better at its end, which makes the J call doubtful. The CDR3 runs to 13 residues. Germline V gene sequence: CDR1 DFQATT, CDR2 SNEGSKA (reference sequence). The CDR3 is CSARALQRETQYF. CDR3 DNA: TGCAGTGCTAGAGCCCTCCAGCGGGAGACCCAGTACTTC.

Ten or more counts support this clonotype. V gene TRBV19 combines with J gene TRBJ2-7; 12 bases map to TRBD1. This CDR3 spans 14 amino acids. CDR1 is LNHDA, CDR2 SQIVND, per germline (reference sequence). The junction had 8 bases not matched to a gene; V was cut back by 7 bases and J by 7 bases. CDR3 DNA sequence: TGTGCCAGTAACCCCGGGACAGGGGGCGCGGAGCAGTACTTC. It translates to CASNPGTGGAEQYF.